A single sample gave rise to the 8 T cell receptor beta chains below, sequenced in a study of vaccination effects on CD4 cells after COVID-19. These receptors have no identified antigens. Sequencing followed a ViraFEST assay step that expanded antigen-specific CD4+ T cells with viral peptide pools. After roughly 10 days in culture, the CD4+ T cells were isolated. Vaccinees lacked prior SARS-CoV-2 infection and tested negative for nucleocapsid antibodies. Profiled with immunoSEQ multiplex PCR; TCRdb holds only in-frame clones, not every one. The table shows approximately 68,000 clones, with around 78% occurring only once. This sample comprised CD4+ T cells from PBMCs cultured with SARS-CoV-2 spike peptides, obtained before COVID-19 vaccination. The receptors come from a human donor who received a COVID-19 vaccine.

The chain combines TRBV5-1 with TRBJ2-6; no firm D call. Germline CDR1 and CDR2: SGHRS and YFSETQ. V was pared by 5 bases and J by 3 bases, with 12 bases between. This CDR3 has 15 residues. In DNA form, the CDR3 reads TGCGCCAGCAGTCTAGATGTCAGTGGGGCCAACGTCCTGACTTTC. Protein: CASSLDVSGANVLTF.

This clone has just a few counts. The chain carries TRBV18 and TRBJ1-2; D is ambiguous. The V end was cut by 3 bases, the J end by 2 bases, with 10 bases between. The CDR3 totals 14 residues. Germline V CDR1 and CDR2: KGHSH, LQKENI. The DNA of the CDR3 is TGTGCCAGCTCACCTACTGGTTGGAACTATGGCTACACCTTC. Translation gives CASSPTGWNYGYTF.

V is TRBV9 and J is TRBJ2-1, with TRBD1 matching over 7 bases. Germline CDR1 is SGDLS and CDR2 is YYNGEE. CDR3 length: 15 residues. The V and J ends lost 4 bases and 0 bases, in that order; junction bases with no gene match: 4. The CDR3 loop is CASSNYRGSYNEQFF. CDR3 coding DNA: TGTGCCAGCAGCAACTACAGGGGCTCCTACAATGAGCAGTTCTTC.

The rearrangement joins TRBV7-8 to TRBJ2-7; D perhaps matches TRBD2 (6 bases). Germline values: CDR1 SGHVS, CDR2 FQNEAQ. V was clipped by 5 bases and J by 3 bases, with 11 bases between them. The CDR3 length is 13 residues. CDR3 sequence reads: CASSQGLNYEQYV. CDR3 nucleotide sequence: TGTGCCAGCAGCCAGGGACTTAACTACGAGCAGTACGTC.

The rearrangement links TRBV6-1 to TRBJ1-6, with D possibly being TRBD1 (5 bases). V lost 3 bases, J lost 8 bases, and 11 bases lay in between. CDR3 length: 14 amino acids. CDR1 is MNHNS, CDR2 SASEGT, per germline. CDR3 sequence reads: CASSEQGRDSPLHF. In DNA form, the CDR3 reads TGTGCCAGCAGTGAGCAGGGCAGGGATTCACCCCTCCACTTT.

The chain has TRBV7-2 and TRBJ1-1, with unresolved D. Germline lookup yields CDR1 SGHTA and CDR2 FQGNSA. V was clipped by 5 bases and J by 1 base, with 11 bases between them. This CDR3 comprises 14 residues. The CDR3 reads CASSKHYGNTEAFF. The CDR3 bases are TGTGCCAGCAGCAAACATTACGGGAACACTGAAGCTTTCTTT.

This clone was observed a single time. V usage is TRBV11-3 and J usage is TRBJ2-2; D not certain. With 0 bases removed from V and 0 bases from J, the gap between germline ends came to 8 bases. CDR1 SGHNT and CDR2 YENEEA come from the germline V gene. The CDR3 consists of 16 residues. This CDR3 is CASSLEGMANTGELFF. Here the CDR3 DNA reads TGTGCCAGCAGCTTAGAGGGGATGGCGAACACCGGGGAGCTGTTTTTT.

The V call is TRBV9, the J call TRBJ1-6, with D tentatively TRBD1 (5 bases). The CDR3 runs 15 residues. Germline loops: CDR1 SGDLS, CDR2 YYNGEE. The V gene lost 0 bases and the J gene lost 7 bases, with 11 bases spanning the gap. The CDR3 here is CASSVVGWGNSPLHF. In DNA form, the CDR3 reads TGTGCCAGCAGCGTAGTAGGTTGGGGCAATTCACCCCTCCACTTT.